The present TCR beta chain was sequenced within a study of cytomegalovirus exposure and HLA in healthy donors. On the study more broadly: Some 85 million unique TCRs, all from HLA-typed donors, were included in an early release of the data.

The CDR3 length is 14 residues. Trimming took off 2 bases at V and 4 bases at J, with 11 bases between the two ends. Germline CDR1 reads MDHEN; CDR2 reads SYDVKM. About this clone itself: Its target is unknown.

It was with 60 Vbeta and 13 Jbeta primers that the PCR ran. The data were produced by immunoSEQ multiplex PCR, yet TCRdb's version contains in-frame clones alone and is incomplete. The sample holds fewer than 85,000 clones, 72% seen once. General study points: Rare sequences made up most TCRs, while some public TCRs were found in many donors.

This sequence originates from a woman in her thirties or forties in good health and CMV-seropositive. Sequencing input: PBMCs. This sequence joins TRBV28 and TRBJ1-2; unclear D gene. CDR3 DNA: TGTGCCAGCAGTTTAAGGGAGCCTCCCTATGGCTACACCTTC. The encoded protein is CASSLREPPYGYTF.